A selection of T cell receptor beta chains follows, all from one sample in a study of tumor-infiltrating lymphocytes in primary liver carcinoma. In TCRdb, the multiplex PCR reads were re-called with MiXCR into one record per CDR3 protein. The data show about 200,000 distinct CDR3 sequences, approximately 65% seen once. What was sequenced was peripheral blood. The receptors stem from a woman aged 55-69 years with primary liver carcinoma and hepatitis B virus infection. The CDR3 runs from the conserved cysteine through the conserved F or W. D genes are given only for firm matches. Size values are once, few and many counts, or a class for expanded clones, and some rows have none.

D gene	clone size	V gene	CDR3 length	J gene	CDR3 protein	CDR3 DNA
-	few	TRBV6-1	15	TRBJ2-1	CASSERERKGNEQFF	TGTGCCAGCAGTGAAAGAGAGCGGAAGGGGAATGAGCAGTTCTTC
-	few	TRBV5-1	13	TRBJ1-5	CASSVPYRQPQHF	TGCGCCAGCTCCGTCCCCTATAGACAGCCCCAGCATTTT
-	-	TRBV24-1	14	TRBJ2-5	CATSDWVSEETQYF	TGTGCCACCAGTGATTGGGTCAGTGAGGAGACCCAGTACTTC
-	few	TRBV6-5	15	TRBJ1-3	CASSRGQRSGNTIYF	TGTGCCAGCAGCCGAGGACAACGCTCTGGAAACACCATATATTTT
-	few	TRBV10-1	13	TRBJ1-1	CASSAQGNTEAFF	TGCGCCAGCAGTGCACAGGGCAACACTGAAGCTTTCTTT
-	-	TRBV30	14	TRBJ1-3	CAWGVGPGTHTIYF	TGTGCCTGGGGAGTGGGACCGGGAACGCACACCATATATTTT
-	-	TRBV6-5	15	TRBJ1-3	CASSRQEQGGNTIYF	TGTGCCAGCAGTCGGCAGGAGCAAGGGGGAAACACCATATATTTT
-	few	TRBV6-1	12	TRBJ1-5	CASRLGNQPQHF	TGTGCCAGCAGACTCGGCAATCAGCCCCAGCATTTT
-	-	TRBV11-2	14	TRBJ2-7	CASSLARCAYEQYF	TGTGCCAGCAGCTTAGCTCGGTGCGCCTACGAGCAATACTTC
TRBD2	-	TRBV5-1	15	TRBJ2-7	CASSRGTSDSYEQYF	TGCGCCAGCAGCCGTGGGACTAGCGACTCCTACGAGCAGTACTTC
TRBD2	-	TRBV29-1	14	TRBJ2-1	CSAKTSGYYSEQFF	TGCAGCGCCAAGACTAGCGGATACTACAGTGAGCAGTTCTTC
TRBD1	-	TRBV7-8	16	TRBJ1-5	CANSFAGTGVSQPQHF	TGTGCCAACAGCTTCGCCGGGACAGGGGTTAGTCAACCCCAGCATTTT
-	few	TRBV12-3/TRBV12-4	11	TRBJ1-1	CVSTHNTEAFF	TGTGTCAGCACCCATAACACTGAAGCTTTCTTT
-	-	TRBV25-1	13	TRBJ2-1	CATLMGSLNEQFF	TGTGCCACCCTAATGGGGTCCCTCAATGAGCAGTTCTTC
-	-	TRBV10-3	15	TRBJ2-3	CAISESRGGTDTQYF	TGTGCCATCAGTGAGTCAAGGGGGGGCACAGATACGCAGTATTTT
-	-	TRBV29-1	12	TRBJ2-7	CSIQIYLRGEYF	TGTAGCATTCAAATATACCTACGAGGGGAGTACTTC
-	-	TRBV6-5	15	TRBJ1-3	CASSRGRTVGNTIYF	TGTGCCAGCAGCCGCGGGAGGACAGTTGGAAACACCATATATTTT
-	once	TRBV28	13	TRBJ2-3	CASTLSTRDTQYF	TGTGCCAGCACTTTATCGACAAGAGATACGCAGTATTTT
-	many	TRBV29-1	14	TRBJ1-5	CSVEDSQINQPQHF	TGCAGCGTTGAAGACAGCCAAATCAATCAGCCCCAGCATTTT
TRBD1	-	TRBV11-2	15	TRBJ2-5	CINSLRTGEGETQYF	TGTATCAACAGCTTAAGGACAGGGGAAGGGGAGACCCAGTACTTC
-	-	TRBV28	13	TRBJ2-6	CASSLAGANVLTF	TGTGCCAGCAGCTTGGCTGGGGCCAACGTCCTGACTTTC
-	-	TRBV11-2	14	TRBJ1-1	CASNAQGWGAEASF	TGTGCCAGCAACGCACAGGGCTGGGGGGCTGAAGCTTCCTTT
-	-	TRBV6-1	13	TRBJ2-7	CASRREVNDEQYF	TGTGCCAGCCGTCGCGAAGTTAACGACGAGCAGTACTTC
-	-	TRBV11-2	15	TRBJ2-1	CASSLGDTAGNEQSF	TGTGCCAGCAGCTTAGGAGACACCGCTGGGAATGAGCAATCCTTC
-	-	TRBV5-1	15	TRBJ2-2	CASNLNTPNTGELFF	TGCGCCAGCAACTTAAACACACCGAACACCGGGGAGCTGTTTTTT
-	-	TRBV6-5	13	TRBJ2-7	CATGRTVSYEQCF	TGTGCCACCGGAAGGACAGTCTCCTACGAGCAGTGCTTC
TRBD1	many	TRBV14	14	TRBJ1-1	CASSQMTGGLEAFF	TGTGCCAGCAGCCAAATGACAGGGGGCTTGGAAGCTTTCTTT
-	many	TRBV5-4	12	TRBJ2-1	CASRTPSNEQFF	TGTGCCAGCAGAACTCCTAGCAATGAGCAGTTCTTC
TRBD2	-	TRBV5-1	14	TRBJ2-2	CASSLAAGAGELFF	TGCGCCAGCAGCTTAGCAGCGGGAGCCGGGGAGCTGTTTTTT
TRBD2	-	TRBV6-2/TRBV6-3	17	TRBJ2-3	CASGYGGAGGLTDTLYF	TGTGCCAGCGGTTACGGAGGAGCGGGAGGCCTCACAGATACGCTGTATTTT
-	-	TRBV5-1	13	TRBJ2-3	CASSFGGRDTQYF	TGCGCCAGCAGCTTCGGCGGGCGAGATACGCAGTATTTT
-	-	TRBV6-1	14	TRBJ1-3	CASSVGASGNTIYF	TGTGCCAGCAGTGTAGGTGCCTCTGGAAACACCATATATTTT
TRBD1	-	TRBV7-9	16	TRBJ2-7	CASSSKEGQGLNEQYF	TGTGCCAGCAGCTCTAAGGAGGGACAGGGGTTAAACGAGCAGTACTTC
-	-	TRBV12-3/TRBV12-4	15	TRBJ2-5	CASSLGGALQETQYF	TGTGCCAGCAGTCTCGGTGGGGCCTTACAAGAGACCCAGTACTTC
-	many	TRBV12-3/TRBV12-4	14	TRBJ1-4	CASSSRGGGEKLFF	TGTGCCAGCAGTTCCAGGGGAGGCGGGGAAAAACTGTTTTTT
TRBD1	-	TRBV28	17	TRBJ2-3	CASSSTRDRRRTDTQYF	TGTGCCAGCAGTTCCACTAGGGACAGACGAAGGACAGATACGCAGTATTTT
-	-	TRBV9	17	TRBJ2-6	CASSVVSGGSGANVLTF	TGTGCCAGCAGCGTAGTTTCCGGTGGCTCTGGGGCCAACGTCCTGACTTTC